Following are 22 T cell receptor beta chains from one sample sequenced in a study of blood T cell repertoires in COVID-19. Here immunoSEQ multiplex PCR was the method, and the copy in TCRdb shows in-frame clones only, minus some. The data contain around 250,000 clones, just over 85% of them singletons. Sequenced material: peripheral blood. The receptors were sampled from a man aged 25 to 40 who had recovered from COVID-19.

J is TRBJ1-1 and V is TRBV19, with D possibly being TRBD1 (5 bases). V was clipped by 7 bases and J by 6 bases, with 15 bases between them. The germline V gene has CDR1 LNHDA and CDR2 SQIVND (reference sequence). The CDR3 runs 13 residues. The CDR3 nucleotides are TGTGCCAGTACCGCGTCAGGGTGGGCTGAAGCTTTCTTT. It yields the protein CASTASGWAEAFF.

The chain uses TRBV18 and TRBJ2-2, with 7 positions matching TRBD1. Looked up from germline, CDR1 is KGHSH and CDR2 is LQKENI. Trimming cost V 8 bases and J 5 bases; bases outside gene matches: 5. The CDR3 spans 13 residues. The CDR3 reads CASTETGTGELFF. The CDR3 DNA reads as TGTGCCAGCACAGAGACAGGGACCGGGGAGCTGTTTTTT.

This chain links TRBV24-1 with TRBJ1-4; perhaps TRBD1 as D (6 bases). The germline V and J ends were trimmed by 4 bases and 5 bases, with 13 bases remaining between them. Germline CDR1 KGHDR, CDR2 SFDVKD. CDR3 length equals 15 residues. The CDR3 is CATSEGQGRNEKLFF. Written as DNA, the CDR3 is TGTGCCACCAGTGAGGGGCAGGGGAGAAATGAAAAACTGTTTTTT.

This clone is a singleton in its sample. This sequence joins TRBV6-6 and TRBJ1-6, with no clear D. V shed 8 bases and J shed 7 bases, with 15 bases lying between them. The CDR3 covers 14 residues. From germline, CDR1 is MNHNY and CDR2 SVGAGI (reference sequence). The CDR3 is CASLGTVRNSPLHF. In DNA form, the CDR3 reads TGTGCCAGCTTGGGTACAGTACGAAATTCACCCCTCCACTTT.

V is TRBV24-1 and J is TRBJ2-7, with a tentative D call TRBD1 (5 bases). The CDR3 is 16 residues long. V gave up 7 bases and J gave up 0 bases, with 18 bases separating them. CDR1 is KGHDR and CDR2 is SFDVKD in the germline V gene. CDR3 protein: CATSRHQGKCSYEQYF. The CDR3 DNA reads TGTGCCACCAGCAGGCATCAGGGAAAGTGCTCCTACGAGCAGTACTTC.

This clone was counted only a few times. The chain uses TRBV5-1 and TRBJ2-3; 8 bases map to TRBD1. The CDR3 extends over 14 amino acids. V dropped 5 bases and J dropped 2; count of bases not matched to a gene: 4. Germline CDR1 is SGHRS and CDR2 is YFSETQ. The CDR3 is CASSRDRTTDTQYF. CDR3 in DNA: TGCGCCAGCAGTCGGGACAGGACCACAGATACGCAGTATTTT.

The chain links TRBV19 to TRBJ1-1, with TRBD1 identical over 8 bases. V shed 4 bases and J 4 bases; nucleotides not matched to a gene: 8. The CDR3 has 15 residues. The germline CDR1 and CDR2 sequences are LNHDA and SQIVND (reference sequence). The CDR3 coding sequence is TGTGCCAGTAGTACCCAGGACAGGGCCCTCACTGAAGCTTTCTTT. Its protein is CASSTQDRALTEAFF.

V and J are TRBV4-2 and TRBJ1-1; weak D call: TRBD1 (5 bases). V was cut by 4 bases and J by 4 bases, with 16 bases left in between. The CDR3 covers 15 residues. Per germline, CDR1 LGHNA and CDR2 YNFKEQ. CDR3: CASSPRVGGTTEAFF. CDR3 nucleotide sequence: TGTGCCAGCAGCCCCCGGGTAGGAGGGACCACTGAAGCTTTCTTT.

This clone was seen many times. This chain connects TRBV2 to TRBJ2-1; no definite D call. The CDR3 contains 12 residues. Germline CDR1 and CDR2: SNHLY and FYNNEI. Trimming stripped 4 bases from V and 12 bases from J, with 13 bases between. The CDR3 sequence is CASSGRGRGQFF. DNA for the CDR3: TGTGCCAGCAGTGGCAGAGGAAGAGGGCAGTTCTTC.

The rearrangement uses TRBV7-2 and TRBJ2-1, with 7 positions matching TRBD2. Germline loops: CDR1 SGHTA, CDR2 FQGNSA. The CDR3 contains 15 residues. Trimming cost V 5 bases and J 5 bases; bases outside gene matches: 9. The CDR3 region is CASSKAGVADNEQFF. CDR3 bases: TGTGCCAGCAGCAAGGCGGGAGTTGCGGACAATGAGCAGTTCTTC.

V gene TRBV2 combines with J gene TRBJ1-2, with 7 bases lining up with TRBD1. V shed 4 bases and J 6 bases; nucleotides not matched to a gene: 11. Germline CDR1 reads SNHLY; CDR2 reads FYNNEI. The CDR3 sequence is 15 residues long. The CDR3 loop reads CASSGGQASPNGYTF. The CDR3 coding sequence is TGTGCCAGCAGTGGAGGACAGGCTTCTCCGAATGGCTACACCTTC.

The rearrangement links TRBV5-5 to TRBJ2-7; D gene unclear. The CDR3 has 12 residues. Per the germline V gene, CDR1 is SGHKS and CDR2 is YYEKEE (reference sequence). The ends were cut back, 0 bases at V and 7 bases at J, with 8 bases in the middle. CDR3 sequence: CASSLGLGEQYF. The CDR3 nucleotides are TGTGCCAGCAGCTTGGGTCTAGGAGAGCAGTACTTC.

Note on this clone: The sample holds other DNA sequences that translate to the same CDR3. The V and J genes are TRBV27 and TRBJ2-7, with D perhaps matching TRBD1 (5 bases). CDR3 length: 14 amino acids. V dropped 5 bases and J dropped 2 bases, with 13 bases sitting between them. CDR1 and CDR2 from the germline V gene are MNHEY and SMNVEV (reference sequence). In nucleotides, the CDR3 is TGTGCCAGCAGTCTCGGCGGACAAACCTACGAGCAGTACTTC. This gives the protein CASSLGGQTYEQYF.

The chain couples TRBV7-6 to TRBJ2-7; a weak D match, TRBD2 (6 bases). Trimming left V 0 bases short and J 3 bases short, with 6 bases between. There are 13 residues in the CDR3. Looked up from germline, CDR1 is SGHVS and CDR2 is FNYEAQ. The CDR3 sequence: CASSLARDYEQYF. The CDR3 nucleotides are TGTGCCAGCAGCTTAGCGCGGGACTACGAGCAGTACTTC. Drawing the rest from reference TRBV7-6 and TRBJ2-7, the complete variable domain is GAGVSQSPRYKVTKRGQDVALRCDPISGHVSLYWYRQALGQGPEFLTYFNYEAQQDKSGLPNDRFSAERPEGSISTLTIQRTEQRDSAMYRCASSLARDYEQYFGPGTRLTVT.

This CDR3 is CATSRERGYGYTF. The CDR3 bases are TGTGCCACCAGCAGAGAAAGGGGCTATGGCTACACCTTC. The rearrangement links TRBV15 to TRBJ1-2; D might be TRBD1 (5 bases). CDR3 length: 13 amino acids. Trimming removed 0 bases at V and 4 bases at J, with 6 bases between. Germline V lookup: CDR1 LNHNV, CDR2 YYDKDF (reference sequence). Supplemented by reference TRBV15 and TRBJ1-2, the full variable domain reads DAMVIQNPRYQVTQFGKPVTLSCSQTLNHNVMYWYQQKSSQAPKLLFHYYDKDFNNEADTPDNFQSRRPNTSFCFLDIRSPGLGDTAMYLCATSRERGYGYTFGSGTRLTVV.

The genes are TRBV5-1 and TRBJ2-7; 10 bases are shared with TRBD1. This CDR3 has 15 residues. CDR1 and CDR2 from the germline V gene are SGHRS and YFSETQ. Trimming at V came to 4 bases and at J to 1 base, leaving 5 bases not matched to a gene. The CDR3 reads CASSRGQGGSYEQYF. The CDR3 nucleotides are TGCGCCAGCAGCCGCGGACAGGGGGGATCCTACGAGCAGTACTTC.

The chain carries TRBV19 and TRBJ2-5, with no clear D. The CDR3 is made up of 14 amino acids. Deletions cut 5 bases from V and 0 bases from J, with 10 bases between. CDR1 is LNHDA, CDR2 SQIVND, per germline (reference sequence). The CDR3 region has the DNA TGTGCCAGTAGTCCCCGTGTTCACCAAGAGACCCAGTACTTC. This sequence encodes CASSPRVHQETQYF.

The J gene is TRBJ1-2, the V gene TRBV7-6, with no clear D. The V gene's germline CDR1 is SGHVS and CDR2 FNYEAQ. The CDR3 consists of 14 residues. V shed 5 bases and J shed 4 bases, with 14 bases lying between them. The CDR3 nucleotides read TGTGCCAGCAGCCCCATCGAGGTCTTCTATGGCTACACCTTC. Translated: CASSPIEVFYGYTF.

V gene TRBV12-3 or TRBV12-4 combines with J gene TRBJ1-1; 7 nucleotides agree with TRBD1. The length of the CDR3 is 13 residues. Losses at the gene ends were 7 bases for V and 10 bases for J; bases not matched to a gene: 12. The CDR3, as DNA: TGTGCCAGCACTTACGACAGGGTGCGTGGAGCTTTCTTT. It is translated as CASTYDRVRGAFF.

The rearrangement links TRBV4-1 to TRBJ2-2; D possibly corresponds to TRBD2 (7 bases). Germline V gene data show CDR1 as MGHRA and CDR2 as YSYEKL. V was cut by 2 bases and J by 3 bases, with 16 bases left in between. The CDR3 covers 17 residues. CDR3 sequence reads: CASSQIDGGLHTGELFF. Here the CDR3 DNA reads TGCGCCAGCAGCCAAATCGACGGGGGGCTTCACACCGGGGAGCTGTTTTTT.

The genes are TRBV5-6 and TRBJ2-7; a possible D gene is TRBD2 (6 bases). Germline CDR1 SGHDT, CDR2 YYEEEE. With 4 bases removed from V and 0 bases from J, the gap between germline ends came to 11 bases. The CDR3 loop spans 14 amino acids. CDR3 bases: TGTGCCAGCAGCCGCGGGACGGGCTCCTACGAGCAGTACTTC. Its translation is CASSRGTGSYEQYF.

The rearrangement links TRBV2 to TRBJ1-2; 9 nucleotides line up with TRBD1. Germline assignment: CDR1 SNHLY and CDR2 FYNNEI. J was trimmed by 8 bases and V by 4 bases; bases with no gene match: 2. The CDR3 runs to 12 residues. DNA for the CDR3: TGTGCCAGCAGTGGGGACAGGGCCGGCTACACCTTC. This sequence encodes CASSGDRAGYTF.